This note documents a single TCR beta chain sequence. Its target is not known. The entry originates in a study of T-cell memory formation after mild COVID-19. This CDR3 is built from 11 residues. CDR1 and CDR2 (germline): SGHVS, FQNEAQ. With 8 bases removed from V and 6 bases from J, the gap between germline ends came to 11 bases. Whole-study results and caveats: Among contracting clones, CD4+ were mainly CM/EM and CD8+ enriched in EMRA.

TCRdb re-called the 5' RACE reads with MiXCR, one entry per CDR3 protein. Of fewer than 250,000 distinct CDR3 sequences listed, 27% are singletons. The sample comprised PBMCs or a T cell subset sorted from them (not recorded which). This clonotype originated in an adult woman who had mild COVID-19 (a few samples of this study predate the infection). Cell type and time point are not known. This chain connects TRBV7-8 to TRBJ2-7; possibly TRBD2 for D (5 bases). The CDR3 here is CASLGSREQYF. The DNA of the CDR3 is TGTGCCAGCCTAGGGAGTCGCGAGCAGTACTTC. The variable domain in full, with the rest retrieved from reference TRBV7-8 and TRBJ2-7, is GAGVSQSPRYKVAKRGQDVALRCDPISGHVSLFWYQQALGQGPEFLTYFQNEAQLDKSGLPSDRFFAERPEGSVSTLKIQRTQQEDSAVYLCASLGSREQYFGPGTRLTVT.